The next 12 T cell receptor beta chains were all read from a single sample in a study of cytomegalovirus exposure and HLA in healthy donors. It was with 60 Vbeta and 13 Jbeta primers that the PCR ran. Some clones are missing from TCRdb's copy, which holds only in-frame ones; the method was immunoSEQ multiplex PCR. The sample records under 250,000 clones, roughly 84% being singletons. Sequencing input: PBMCs. The receptor source for this set is a man in his forties or fifties in good health and CMV-seronegative.

V usage is TRBV5-8 and J usage is TRBJ1-1; D call uncertain. From germline, CDR1 is SGHTS and CDR2 YDEGEE. The CDR3 is made up of 15 amino acids. V was pared by 0 bases and J by 4 bases, with 13 bases between. CDR3 in DNA: TGTGCCAGCAGCTTGGGCGGCGCGGGTCGCACTGAAGCTTTCTTT. Translation: CASSLGGAGRTEAFF. Using reference TRBV5-8 and TRBJ1-1 for the parts outside the CDR3, the full variable domain is EAGVTQSPTHLIKTRGQQATLRCSPISGHTSVYWYQQALGLGLQFLLWYDEGEERNRGNFPPRFSGRQFPNYSSELNVNALELEDSALYLCASSLGGAGRTEAFFGQGTRLTVV.

The chain carries TRBV18 and TRBJ1-1, with D unresolved. Between the trimmed V and J ends, which lost 3 bases and 2 bases, there was a span of 4 bases. The CDR3 has 12 amino acids. Germline lookup yields CDR1 KGHSH and CDR2 LQKENI. The DNA of the CDR3 is TGTGCCAGCTCACCCTTAAACACTGAAGCTTTCTTT. Its protein product is CASSPLNTEAFF.

This chain uses TRBV6-1 with TRBJ1-2; 8 bases align to TRBD1. This CDR3 contains 15 residues. Germline CDR1 and CDR2: MNHNS and SASEGT. With V trimmed by 6 bases and J by 5 bases, 11 bases remained unmatched. Here the CDR3 DNA reads TGTGCCAGCAGATCAGTTTACGGGACAGGATATGGCTACACCTTC. Encoded protein: CASRSVYGTGYGYTF.

The chain joins TRBV19 to TRBJ2-3; 11 bases line up with TRBD2. The CDR3 is 17 residues long. The junction had 9 bases not matched to a gene; V was cut back by 4 bases and J by 3 bases. The germline V gene encodes CDR1 LNHDA and CDR2 SQIVND (reference sequence). The CDR3, as DNA: TGTGCCAGTAGTAGAGGAGGGACTAGCGGATTAACAGATACGCAGTATTTT. Protein product: CASSRGGTSGLTDTQYF. The whole variable domain, filled in from reference TRBV19 and TRBJ2-3, reads DGGITQSPKYLFRKEGQNVTLSCEQNLNHDAMYWYRQDPGQGLRLIYYSQIVNDFQKGDIAEGYSVSREKKESFPLTVTSAQKNPTAFYLCASSRGGTSGLTDTQYFGPGTRLTVL.

V gene TRBV27 combines with J gene TRBJ2-3, with 15 positions matching TRBD2. The junction had 4 bases not matched to a gene; V was cut back by 2 bases and J by 4 bases. The germline gives CDR1 MNHEY, CDR2 SMNVEV (reference sequence). The CDR3 sequence is 17 residues long. CDR3: CASSLAGLAGGADTQYF. The DNA of the CDR3 is TGTGCCAGCAGTTTAGCAGGACTAGCGGGGGGGGCAGATACGCAGTATTTT.

Remarks on this clone: Other DNA sequences in this sample translate to the same CDR3. This chain joins TRBV10-3 and TRBJ2-7; TRBD1 matches 8 bases. This CDR3 is built from 14 residues. With 6 bases clipped from V and 7 bases from J, the junction kept 11 bases outside the gene matches. CDR1 and CDR2 from the germline V gene are ENHRY and SYGVKD. The CDR3 spells CAIRTAGGVGEQYF. As DNA, the CDR3 is TGTGCCATCAGGACGGCAGGGGGCGTTGGAGAGCAGTACTTC.

The J gene is TRBJ1-2, the V gene TRBV7-2, with D perhaps matching TRBD1 (5 bases). CDR1 is SGHTA and CDR2 is FQGNSA in the germline V gene. The CDR3 sequence is 13 residues long. The V gene lost 8 bases and the J gene lost 7 bases, with 17 bases spanning the gap. The CDR3 DNA sequence: TGTGCCAGCGAAGAAGGAGGGGCCCGTGGCTACACCTTC. It encodes CASEEGGARGYTF.

The rearrangement joins TRBV2 to TRBJ1-2; the D gene is possibly TRBD1 (6 bases). V shed 4 bases and J shed 4 bases, with 13 bases lying between them. The CDR3 has 14 amino acids. Germline V gives CDR1 SNHLY, CDR2 FYNNEI. CDR3 amino acids: CASSARSDSYGYTF. For the CDR3, the DNA is TGTGCCAGCAGTGCTCGCTCGGACAGCTATGGCTACACCTTC.

The chain employs TRBV2 and TRBJ2-7; maybe TRBD2 (5 bases). Germline CDR1 and CDR2: SNHLY and FYNNEI. The CDR3 extends over 14 amino acids. V was cut by 6 bases and J by 0 bases, with 12 bases left in between. Here the CDR3 DNA reads TGTGCCAGCAGCGCGGGCCCTAGCTCCTACGAGCAGTACTTC. This sequence encodes CASSAGPSSYEQYF. The whole variable domain, remainder taken from reference TRBV2 and TRBJ2-7, is EPEVTQTPSHQVTQMGQEVILRCVPISNHLYFYWYRQILGQKVEFLVSFYNNEISEKSEIFDDQFSVERPDGSNFTLKIRSTKLEDSAMYFCASSAGPSSYEQYFGPGTRLTVT.

This chain's CDR3 is CASSRQGYYGYTF. Here the CDR3 DNA reads TGTGCCAGCAGTAGACAGGGTTACTATGGCTACACCTTC. The chain uses TRBV27 and TRBJ1-2; 7 bases are shared with TRBD1. This CDR3 is 13 amino acids long. V shed 5 bases, J shed 3 bases, and the junction held 3 bases outside the gene matches. In germline, CDR1 is MNHEY, CDR2 SMNVEV (reference sequence).

J is TRBJ2-3 and V is TRBV30; TRBD2 might be the D (5 bases). The CDR3 spans 15 residues. V lost 4 bases, J lost 0 bases, and 14 bases lay in between. Per germline, CDR1 GTSNPN and CDR2 SVGIG (reference sequence). CDR3 residues: CAWNTSGTSTDTQYF. In DNA form, the CDR3 reads TGTGCCTGGAATACGAGCGGAACCAGCACAGATACGCAGTATTTT.

The chain employs TRBV30 and TRBJ2-2; 7 nucleotides agree with TRBD1. The germline gives CDR1 GTSNPN, CDR2 SVGIG (reference sequence). CDR3 size: 15 residues. J gave up 1 base and V 3 bases, and 5 bases lay outside the gene matches. CDR3 loop: CAWRIRDRNTGELFF. CDR3 DNA sequence: TGTGCCTGGAGGATCCGGGACAGGAACACCGGGGAGCTGTTTTTT.